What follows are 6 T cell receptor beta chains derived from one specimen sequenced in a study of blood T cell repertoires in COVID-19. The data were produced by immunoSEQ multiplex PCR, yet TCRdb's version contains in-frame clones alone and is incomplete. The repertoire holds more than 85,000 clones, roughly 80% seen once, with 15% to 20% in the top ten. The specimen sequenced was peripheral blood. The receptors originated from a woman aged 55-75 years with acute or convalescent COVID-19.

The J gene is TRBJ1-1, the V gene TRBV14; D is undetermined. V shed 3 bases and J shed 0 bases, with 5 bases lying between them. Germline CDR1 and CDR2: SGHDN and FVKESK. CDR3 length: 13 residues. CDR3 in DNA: TGTGCCAGCAGCCAGCTACTGAACACTGAAGCTTTCTTT. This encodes CASSQLLNTEAFF.

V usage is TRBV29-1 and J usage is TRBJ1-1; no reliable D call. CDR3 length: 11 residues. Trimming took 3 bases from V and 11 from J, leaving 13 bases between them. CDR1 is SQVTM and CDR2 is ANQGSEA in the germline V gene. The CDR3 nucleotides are TGCAGCGTTGATGAGGGAGGAGGGGCTTTCTTT. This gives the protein CSVDEGGGAFF.

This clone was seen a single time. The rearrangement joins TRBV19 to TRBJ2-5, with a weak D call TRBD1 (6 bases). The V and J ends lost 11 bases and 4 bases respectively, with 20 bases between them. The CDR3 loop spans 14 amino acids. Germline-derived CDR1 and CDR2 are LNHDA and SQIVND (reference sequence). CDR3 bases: TGTGCCTCCTCTCAGGGGCTCCGAGGAGAGACCCAGTACTTC. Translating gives CASSQGLRGETQYF.

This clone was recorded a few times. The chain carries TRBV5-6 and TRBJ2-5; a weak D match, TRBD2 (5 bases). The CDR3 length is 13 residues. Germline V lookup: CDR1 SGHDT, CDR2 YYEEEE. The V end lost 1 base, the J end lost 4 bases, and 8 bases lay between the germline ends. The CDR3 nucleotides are TGTGCCAGCAGCTTGCTAGCTCGAGAGACCCAGTACTTC. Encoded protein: CASSLLARETQYF.

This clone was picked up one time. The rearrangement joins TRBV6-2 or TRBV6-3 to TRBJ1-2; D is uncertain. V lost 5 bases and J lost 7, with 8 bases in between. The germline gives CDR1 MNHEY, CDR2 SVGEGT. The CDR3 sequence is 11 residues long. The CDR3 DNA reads TGTGCCAGCAGTGCGGCTTCTGGCTACACCTTC. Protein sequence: CASSAASGYTF.

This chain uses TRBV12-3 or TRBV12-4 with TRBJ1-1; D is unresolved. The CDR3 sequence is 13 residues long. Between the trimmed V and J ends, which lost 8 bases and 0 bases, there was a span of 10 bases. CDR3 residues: CASVRAMNTEAFF. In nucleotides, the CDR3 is TGTGCCAGCGTGAGGGCAATGAACACTGAAGCTTTCTTT.